What follows are 6 T cell receptor beta chains derived from one specimen sequenced in a study of T-cell memory formation after mild COVID-19 (dated by TCRdb to the early 2020s). The library was made by 5' RACE. The sequencing machine was an Illumina NovaSeq 6000. TCRdb passed the public sequencing reads through fastp at Q25 and MiXCR, retaining productive beta sequences. For every CDR3 protein sequence, its rows merge into one entry that carries the most common genes and DNA. For this sample the table gives about 360,000 distinct CDR3 sequences, of which under 15% were detected only once. Together, the top ten hold under 25% of the sample. The sequenced sample was PBMCs or a T cell subset sorted from them (not recorded which). The receptors come from a man between 18 and 29 years old who had mild COVID-19 (a few samples of this study predate the infection). The sample titles of this study are shuffled in the database, so cell type and time point are left out; the donor was told from shared clones.

The chain uses TRBV5-1 and TRBJ1-1; maybe TRBD1 (5 bases). With 4 bases removed from V and 0 bases from J, the gap between germline ends came to 7 bases. This CDR3 has 13 amino acids. Germline V lookup: CDR1 SGHRS, CDR2 YFSETQ. The CDR3 reads CASSPQVNTEAFF. In DNA, the CDR3 is TGCGCCAGCAGCCCACAGGTGAACACTGAAGCTTTCTTT. Drawing the rest from reference TRBV5-1 and TRBJ1-1, the complete variable domain is KAGVTQTPRYLIKTRGQQVTLSCSPISGHRSVSWYQQTPGQGLQFLFEYFSETQRNKGNFPGRFSGRQFSNSRSEMNVSTLELGDSALYLCASSPQVNTEAFFGQGTRLTVV.

This clonotype was counted a few times. The chain joins TRBV6-5 to TRBJ1-2, with 9 nucleotides matching TRBD1. J gave up 6 bases and V 1 base, and 0 bases lay outside the gene matches. The CDR3 has 13 residues. Germline V gene data show CDR1 as MNHEY and CDR2 as SVGAGI. CDR3 region: CASSYWTGDGYTF. CDR3 nucleotides: TGTGCCAGCAGTTACTGGACAGGGGATGGCTACACCTTC.

This chain uses TRBV3-1 with TRBJ1-2, with 7 bases matching TRBD1. CDR3 size: 14 residues. J was trimmed by 8 bases and V by 2 bases; bases with no gene match: 8. Germline CDR1 and CDR2: LGHDT and YNNKEL (reference sequence). The CDR3: CASSQSQGVEGYTF. In DNA, the CDR3 is TGTGCCAGCAGCCAATCCCAGGGGGTGGAGGGCTACACCTTC.

CDR3 nucleotides: TGTGCCAGCAGTGTGGACAGGTTTCAAGAGCAGTACTTC. It codes for CASSVDRFQEQYF. The chain joins TRBV2 to TRBJ2-7; 7 bases line up with TRBD1. This CDR3 has 13 residues. V trimming: 4 bases; J trimming: 7 bases; junction bases outside the gene matches: 7. Germline lookup yields CDR1 SNHLY and CDR2 FYNNEI.

The rearrangement links TRBV7-9 to TRBJ1-1; 10 bases map to TRBD1. The germline V gene encodes CDR1 SEHNR and CDR2 FQNEAQ (reference sequence). The CDR3 is 14 residues long. V trimming: 1 base; J trimming: 10 bases; junction bases outside the gene matches: 6. The CDR3 sequence: CASSLGQGASGAFF. The CDR3 DNA reads TGTGCCAGCAGCTTAGGACAGGGGGCAAGCGGAGCTTTCTTT.

This clonotype was detected ten times or more. The V call is TRBV5-4, the J call TRBJ1-2, with D maybe TRBD1 (5 bases). V was cut by 5 bases and J by 1 base, with 12 bases left in between. Germline CDR1 and CDR2: SGHNT and YYREEE (reference sequence). This CDR3 spans 14 amino acids. This chain's CDR3 is CASRMGDRNYGYTF. DNA for the CDR3: TGTGCCAGCAGAATGGGGGACCGTAACTATGGCTACACCTTC.